This TCR beta chain was sequenced in a study of T cell clonality in common variable immunodeficiency. The germline CDR1 and CDR2 sequences are SQVTM and ANQGSEA. Trimming stripped 6 bases from V and 4 bases from J, with 13 bases between. The CDR3 consists of 12 residues. The table lists this clone with many counts. Its antigen is as yet unknown. The read ends 3 residues shy of where the CDR3 ends; the end is completed using the germline J gene. Study results and limitations: TCRbeta clonality was increased in CVID versus healthy controls.

Control and CVID samples contributed equal amounts of genomic DNA. Generated by immunoSEQ multiplex PCR, the TCRdb table keeps only in-frame clones and is missing some. The table lists approximately 64,000 clones, with no singletons. The clonotype was recovered from a person aged 18-70 years in good health. The chain uses TRBV29-1 and TRBJ2-7; weak D call: TRBD2 (6 bases). Sequenced: peripheral blood mononuclear cells. The CDR3 sequence is CSVAGFGYEQYF. The sequenced CDR3 bases are TGCAGCGTGGCGGGATTTGGGTACGAG.